The 32 T cell receptor beta chains below all came from one sample that was sequenced in a study of blood T cell repertoires in COVID-19. Sequencing used immunoSEQ multiplex PCR; TCRdb keeps in-frame clones, though not all of them. The sample includes under 450,000 clones, about 90% of them seen just once. The sample was PBMCs or T cells enriched from blood (not recorded which). The receptors here all came from a woman aged 25 to 39 who had recovered from COVID-19.

The CDR3 is CASSQAGEQFF. In DNA, the CDR3 is TGTGCCAGCAGCCAAGCGGGTGAGCAGTTCTTC. The V and J genes are TRBV16 and TRBJ2-1; a possible D gene is TRBD2 (5 bases). The germline V gene has CDR1 KGHSY and CDR2 FQNENV. There are 11 residues in the CDR3. Between the trimmed V and J ends, which lost 2 bases and 9 bases, there was a span of 5 bases.

The chain carries TRBV2 and TRBJ1-3; 7 nucleotides agree with TRBD1. Losses at the gene ends were 7 bases for V and 3 bases for J; bases not matched to a gene: 9. Germline CDR1 and CDR2: SNHLY and FYNNEI. CDR3 length: 15 residues. The CDR3 protein is CASNSQGLVGNTIYF. The CDR3 coding sequence is TGTGCCAGCAATTCACAGGGGCTAGTTGGAAACACCATATATTTT. Variable domain in full (rest from reference TRBV2 and TRBJ1-3): EPEVTQTPSHQVTQMGQEVILRCVPISNHLYFYWYRQILGQKVEFLVSFYNNEISEKSEIFDDQFSVERPDGSNFTLKIRSTKLEDSAMYFCASNSQGLVGNTIYFGEGSWLTVV.

This clone has more than one count but fewer than ten. In DNA form, the CDR3 reads TGTGCCAGCAGCGAGAGGATTGTGAACACTGAAGCTTTCTTT. It translates to CASSERIVNTEAFF. The genes are TRBV14 and TRBJ1-1; D uncertain. The CDR3 is made up of 14 amino acids. V dropped 5 bases and J dropped 0 bases, with 10 bases sitting between them. Germline V gene lookup returns CDR1 SGHDN and CDR2 FVKESK. The whole variable domain, remainder taken from reference TRBV14 and TRBJ1-1, is EAGVTQFPSHSVIEKGQTVTLRCDPISGHDNLYWYRRVMGKEIKFLLHFVKESKQDESGMPNNRFLAERTGGTYSTLKVQPAELEDSGVYFCASSERIVNTEAFFGQGTRLTVV.

This clone was recorded at least ten times. The genes are TRBV11-2 and TRBJ2-7, with TRBD2 identical over 13 bases. V was clipped by 4 bases and J by 2 bases; unmatched bases: 2. CDR1 is SGHAT and CDR2 is FQNNGV in the germline V gene. The length of the CDR3 is 15 residues. CDR3 region: CASSWTSGGAYEQYF. The CDR3 region has the DNA TGTGCCAGCAGCTGGACTAGCGGGGGCGCCTACGAGCAGTACTTC.

This rearrangement joins TRBV20-1 to TRBJ1-1; D might be TRBD1 (6 bases). This CDR3 has 11 amino acids. Germline assignment: CDR1 DFQATT and CDR2 SNEGSKA (reference sequence). V lost 0 bases, J lost 13 bases, and 12 bases lay in between. CDR3 sequence (DNA): TGCAGTGCTAGAGATCGGGCAGGGGTTTTCTTT. Translating gives CSARDRAGVFF.

V and J are TRBV12-3 or TRBV12-4 and TRBJ2-3; D gene ambiguous. V gave up 4 bases and J gave up 5 bases, with 4 bases separating them. This CDR3 is 11 amino acids long. This CDR3 is CASSSEDTQYF. CDR3 coding DNA: TGTGCCAGCAGTTCAGAAGATACGCAGTATTTT.

This sequence joins TRBV27 and TRBJ2-2, with no clear D. Germline V gene data show CDR1 as MNHEY and CDR2 as SMNVEV (reference sequence). The CDR3 spans 14 residues. Between the trimmed V and J ends, which lost 4 bases and 3 bases, there was a span of 9 bases. This CDR3 is CASSSFPDTGELFF. The CDR3 bases are TGTGCCAGCAGTTCCTTCCCCGACACCGGGGAGCTGTTTTTT.

CDR3 nucleotides: TGCGCCAGCAGCTTGGCTGTCGGGACAGGGGCTGAAAAACTGTTTTTT. It encodes CASSLAVGTGAEKLFF. The chain employs TRBV5-1 and TRBJ1-4; 10 bases map to TRBD1. V shed 0 bases, J shed 7 bases, and the junction held 6 bases outside the gene matches. Germline-derived CDR1 and CDR2 are SGHRS and YFSETQ. This CDR3 has 16 amino acids. The full variable domain, in which reference TRBV5-1 and TRBJ1-4 provide the parts outside the CDR3, is KAGVTQTPRYLIKTRGQQVTLSCSPISGHRSVSWYQQTPGQGLQFLFEYFSETQRNKGNFPGRFSGRQFSNSRSEMNVSTLELGDSALYLCASSLAVGTGAEKLFFGSGTQLSVL.

The chain has TRBV4-1 and TRBJ1-1; 10 bases are a match to TRBD1. The junction had 19 bases not matched to a gene; V was cut back by 1 base and J by 11 bases. This CDR3 spans 18 amino acids. Looked up from germline, CDR1 is MGHRA and CDR2 is YSYEKL. The CDR3 here is CASSQGRVGGDRGLRAFF. In DNA form, the CDR3 reads TGCGCCAGCAGCCAAGGCAGGGTCGGGGGCGACAGGGGGCTTCGTGCTTTCTTT.

The chain employs TRBV4-2 and TRBJ2-5; TRBD2 agrees at 9 bases. V lost 0 bases and J lost 9; bases outside the gene matches: 11. CDR1 and CDR2 (germline): LGHNA, YNFKEQ. CDR3 size: 16 residues. DNA for the CDR3: TGTGCCAGCAGCCAAGATTTAAGCGGGGGGCAAAGTTCCCAGTACTTC. The encoded protein is CASSQDLSGGQSSQYF.

The rearrangement links TRBV7-9 to TRBJ2-7; tentatively, D is TRBD2 (6 bases). V lost 3 bases and J lost 2, with 14 bases in between. Germline V lookup: CDR1 SEHNR, CDR2 FQNEAQ (reference sequence). The CDR3 covers 15 residues. The CDR3 sequence: CASSLDGGMTYEQYF. CDR3 nucleotides: TGTGCCAGCAGCTTGGACGGCGGGATGACCTACGAGCAGTACTTC.

The V and J genes are TRBV4-1 and TRBJ2-1, with 9 positions matching TRBD2. Germline V gene sequence: CDR1 MGHRA, CDR2 YSYEKL. The CDR3 totals 15 residues. V lost 0 bases and J lost 7; bases outside the gene matches: 4. CDR3 loop: CASSQESGRFNEQFF. CDR3 nucleotide sequence: TGCGCCAGCAGCCAAGAGAGCGGGAGGTTTAATGAGCAGTTCTTC.

CDR3 nucleotides: TGTGCCAGCAGTTTTAACTTACCGGGACTAGCGATCGATGAGCAGTTCTTC. It specifies CASSFNLPGLAIDEQFF. The V gene is TRBV6-2 or TRBV6-3, the J gene TRBJ2-1; 10 bases align to TRBD2. From germline, CDR1 is MNHEY and CDR2 SVGEGT. This CDR3 region has 17 residues. With 4 bases clipped from V and 8 bases from J, the junction kept 14 bases outside the gene matches.

This clone was recorded a few times. Other DNA sequences from this sample encode an identical CDR3 as well. This chain uses TRBV14 with TRBJ1-6, with 11 bases that match TRBD1. Trimming cost V 4 bases and J 10 bases; bases outside gene matches: 3. CDR3 length equals 14 residues. Per the germline V gene, CDR1 is SGHDN and CDR2 is FVKESK. CDR3 in amino acids: CASSPRTGGSPLHF. The CDR3 coding sequence is TGTGCCAGCAGCCCCAGGACAGGGGGCTCACCCCTCCACTTT.

V and J are TRBV6-5 and TRBJ1-2; D ambiguous. This CDR3 contains 16 residues. Germline loops: CDR1 MNHEY, CDR2 SVGAGI. The V end was cut by 1 base, the J end by 1 base, with 13 bases between. This CDR3 is CASSYFSSSDNYGYTF. The CDR3 nucleotides read TGTGCCAGCAGTTACTTTAGCAGCTCCGATAACTATGGCTACACCTTC.

The chain's CDR3 is CASAALQAMGNEQFF. The CDR3 nucleotides are TGCGCCAGCGCCGCGTTACAGGCAATGGGCAATGAGCAGTTCTTC. V and J are TRBV5-1 and TRBJ2-1, with a tentative D call TRBD1 (5 bases). The germline V gene has CDR1 SGHRS and CDR2 YFSETQ. The CDR3 sequence is 15 residues long. The ends were cut back, 7 bases at V and 6 bases at J, with 20 bases in the middle. Complete variable domain (other parts from reference TRBV5-1 and TRBJ2-1): KAGVTQTPRYLIKTRGQQVTLSCSPISGHRSVSWYQQTPGQGLQFLFEYFSETQRNKGNFPGRFSGRQFSNSRSEMNVSTLELGDSALYLCASAALQAMGNEQFFGPGTRLTVL.

The table lists this clone with a count of one. The chain has TRBV6-5 and TRBJ1-5; 7 nucleotides agree with TRBD1. Trimming removed 7 bases from V and 7 bases from J; junction bases left unmatched: 10. Germline values: CDR1 MNHEY, CDR2 SVGAGI. This CDR3 spans 14 amino acids. This chain's CDR3 is CASNPTGNEQPQHF. The CDR3 coding sequence is TGTGCCAGCAACCCGACAGGGAATGAGCAGCCCCAGCATTTT.

This chain connects TRBV4-2 to TRBJ2-7, with D unresolved. Germline values: CDR1 LGHNA, CDR2 YNFKEQ. V was shortened by 2 bases and J by 3 bases, with 11 bases between the two germline ends. This CDR3 has 14 residues. The CDR3 protein is CASSQLVGDYEQYF. The CDR3 nucleotides are TGTGCCAGCAGCCAACTGGTGGGCGACTACGAGCAGTACTTC.

The rearrangement links TRBV3-1 (or the pseudogene TRBV3-2) to TRBJ2-7; TRBD2 aligns across 9 bases. Germline V gene lookup returns CDR1 LGHDT and CDR2 YNNKEL (reference sequence). With V trimmed by 2 bases and J by 1 base, 6 bases remained unmatched. CDR3 size: 16 residues. CDR3 coding DNA: TGTGCCAGCAGCCAACTGGCGGGGGGGCCATCCTACGAGCAGTACTTC. Translated: CASSQLAGGPSYEQYF.

This clone was picked up a small number of times. The genes are TRBV7-2 and TRBJ1-2; 7 bases are a match to TRBD1. The junction had 9 bases not matched to a gene; V was cut back by 6 bases and J by 8 bases. Germline assignment: CDR1 SGHTA and CDR2 FQGNSA. The CDR3 is 13 residues long. In DNA, the CDR3 is TGTGCCAGCAGTCCTGACAGGGTTAAGGGCTACACCTTC. Amino acid sequence: CASSPDRVKGYTF.

This clone was observed a few times. The chain recombines TRBV7-9 with TRBJ2-7; 14 bases are a match to TRBD2. Unmatched junction bases numbered 13, after V lost 5 bases and J lost 7 bases. The CDR3 is 17 amino acids. Germline V gene data show CDR1 as SEHNR and CDR2 as FQNEAQ (reference sequence). CDR3 coding DNA: TGTGCCAGCAGCCGAATTGGACTAGCGGGGGGCCTTCGGGAGCAGTACTTC. This translates into CASSRIGLAGGLREQYF.

The V call is TRBV18, the J call TRBJ2-1; 7 nucleotides align to TRBD1. The CDR3 is 15 residues long. Germline assignment: CDR1 KGHSH and CDR2 LQKENI. Trimming removed 8 bases from V and 4 bases from J; junction bases left unmatched: 11. CDR3 in amino acids: CASRNRDSIYNEQFF. The CDR3 nucleotides read TGTGCCAGCCGTAATAGGGACAGCATTTACAATGAGCAGTTCTTC.

The chain recombines TRBV28 with TRBJ2-7; 8 nucleotides match TRBD1. V shed 2 bases, J shed 7 bases, and the junction held 10 bases outside the gene matches. This CDR3 comprises 15 residues. CDR1 is MDHEN, CDR2 SYDVKM, per germline. The CDR3 reads CASSLNGQGSGEQYF. CDR3 DNA sequence: TGTGCCAGCAGTTTAAACGGACAGGGCTCTGGTGAGCAGTACTTC.

The chain joins TRBV28 to TRBJ2-7, with 7 positions matching TRBD2. The CDR3 length is 15 residues. V lost 5 bases to trimming and J lost 3 bases; unmatched junction nucleotides: 10. CDR1 and CDR2 from the germline V gene are MDHEN and SYDVKM. This chain's CDR3 is CASSPSAGEGYEQYF. Here the CDR3 DNA reads TGTGCCAGCAGTCCCTCGGCGGGAGAAGGCTACGAGCAGTACTTC.

On this clone: The sample has other DNA sequences that encode this CDR3 too. The V and J genes are TRBV10-3 and TRBJ2-2, with D maybe TRBD2 (6 bases). Germline V gives CDR1 ENHRY, CDR2 SYGVKD. V was pared by 6 bases and J by 4 bases, with 15 bases between. The CDR3 has 15 amino acids. The CDR3: CAISPGQGGTGELFF. CDR3 DNA: TGTGCCATCAGCCCGGGGCAGGGAGGCACCGGGGAGCTGTTTTTT.

The chain recombines TRBV4-1 with TRBJ1-3; 10 positions agree with TRBD1. In germline, CDR1 is MGHRA, CDR2 YSYEKL. Losses at the gene ends were 10 bases for V and 9 bases for J; bases not matched to a gene: 18. This CDR3 is 16 amino acids long. In nucleotides, the CDR3 is TGCGCCACCCCGAGAGGGACAGGGGCAATTTGTCTCACCATATATTTT. This codes for CATPRGTGAICLTIYF.

This clone was counted between two and nine times. The CDR3 DNA reads TGTGCCAGCAGCCAACTCCAGGGACGGGAGGTGAACACTGAAGCTTTCTTT. The encoded protein is CASSQLQGREVNTEAFF. The genes are TRBV3-1 (or the pseudogene TRBV3-2) and TRBJ1-1; a possible D gene is TRBD1 (5 bases). This CDR3 contains 17 residues. Germline V gene data show CDR1 as LGHDT and CDR2 as YNNKEL (reference sequence). The V gene lost 2 bases and the J gene lost 0 bases, with 16 bases spanning the gap.

The chain joins TRBV15 to TRBJ1-1; TRBD1 aligns across 8 bases. The CDR3 is 16 amino acids. Germline V lookup: CDR1 LNHNV, CDR2 YYDKDF (reference sequence). The V gene end was trimmed by 1 base and the J gene end by 0 bases; junction bases not matched to a gene: 4. The CDR3 loop reads CATSRGQGTLNTEAFF. CDR3 nucleotides: TGTGCCACCAGCAGAGGACAGGGGACTCTGAACACTGAAGCTTTCTTT.

The chain uses TRBV28 and TRBJ1-1, with 8 bases identical to TRBD1. CDR1 is MDHEN, CDR2 SYDVKM, per germline. J was trimmed by 5 bases and V by 6 bases; bases with no gene match: 5. CDR3 length: 13 residues. This CDR3 reads CASRLTGGTEAFF. CDR3 sequence (DNA): TGTGCCAGCAGACTAACAGGGGGTACTGAAGCTTTCTTT.

The gene calls are TRBV6-5 and TRBJ1-5; D is possibly TRBD1 (5 bases). CDR3 length equals 15 residues. V dropped 10 bases and J dropped 0 bases, with 16 bases sitting between them. From germline, CDR1 is MNHEY and CDR2 SVGAGI. CDR3 amino acids: CATMWGPNSNQPQHF. CDR3 coding DNA: TGTGCCACCATGTGGGGCCCCAATAGCAATCAGCCCCAGCATTTT.

This clone was seen a single time. The rearrangement uses TRBV6-6 and TRBJ1-5; maybe TRBD1 (5 bases). Germline lookup yields CDR1 MNHNY and CDR2 SVGAGI (reference sequence). The CDR3 loop spans 15 amino acids. The V end was cut by 6 bases, the J end by 2 bases, with 14 bases between. The CDR3: CASRIQGVGNQPQHF. CDR3 DNA sequence: TGTGCCAGCAGGATTCAGGGTGTCGGCAATCAGCCCCAGCATTTT.

The V gene is TRBV11-2, the J gene TRBJ2-3; 8 positions agree with TRBD2. Looked up from germline, CDR1 is SGHAT and CDR2 is FQNNGV. The CDR3 spans 14 residues. Germline trimming cut 1 base from V and 5 bases from J; bases unmatched to any gene: 2. CDR3 nucleotide sequence: TGTGCCAGCAGCTTAGGGCTAGCGGGAGATACGCAGTATTTT. Translating gives CASSLGLAGDTQYF. The variable domain in full, with the rest retrieved from reference TRBV11-2 and TRBJ2-3, is EAGVAQSPRYKIIEKRQSVAFWCNPISGHATLYWYQQILGQGPKLLIQFQNNGVVDDSQLPKDRFSAERLKGVDSTLKIQPAKLEDSAVYLCASSLGLAGDTQYFGPGTRLTVL.